This is a list of T cell receptor beta chains from one sample in a study of T cell responses to AZD1222 COVID-19 vaccine. Clones were read by immunoSEQ multiplex PCR, and TCRdb kept only the in-frame ones, dropping some. The table includes about 56,000 clones, roughly 80% detected once. Sequencing was performed on peripheral blood, taken 28 days after the second AZD1222 dose. The receptor source for this set is an adult who received the AZD1222 COVID-19 vaccine. CDR3s include the opening cysteine and the closing phenylalanine or tryptophan. D genes are given only for firm matches. Not all rows give a size; the values are once, few, many and, for expanded clones, a class.

V gene: TRBV5-1; D gene: -; J gene: TRBJ1-5; clone size: once; CDR3 DNA: TGCGCCAGCAGCTACCTCGGGGACAGCAATCAGCCCCAGCATTTT; CDR3 protein: CASSYLGDSNQPQHF
V gene: TRBV11-1; D gene: -; J gene: TRBJ1-6; clone size: -; CDR3 DNA: TGTGCCAGCAGCGCAAGGGGGAATAATTCACCCCTCCACTTT; CDR3 protein: CASSARGNNSPLHF
V gene: TRBV19; D gene: -; J gene: TRBJ1-4; clone size: -; CDR3 DNA: TGTGCCAGTAGTATAATGCAGGCGGGAAATGAAAAACTGTTTTTT; CDR3 protein: CASSIMQAGNEKLFF
V gene: TRBV6-5; D gene: -; J gene: TRBJ1-6; clone size: -; CDR3 DNA: TGTGCCAGCAGTTACGAGAGGCGGGGTCTCAATTCACCCCTCCACTTT; CDR3 protein: CASSYERRGLNSPLHF
V gene: TRBV19; D gene: TRBD1; J gene: TRBJ1-2; clone size: -; CDR3 DNA: TGTGCCACCAAACGAGGGGGCAAACAAAACTATGGCTACACCTTC; CDR3 protein: CATKRGGKQNYGYTF
V gene: TRBV27; D gene: TRBD1; J gene: TRBJ1-2; clone size: -; CDR3 DNA: TGTGCCAGCAGTGCCACAGGGGGTCCTAACTATGGCTACACCTTC; CDR3 protein: CASSATGGPNYGYTF
V gene: TRBV11-2; D gene: -; J gene: TRBJ2-7; clone size: few; CDR3 DNA: TGTGCCAGCAGCCGATGGCGGACAGCGAATCCAGACTACGAGCAGTACTTC; CDR3 protein: CASSRWRTANPDYEQYF
V gene: TRBV4-1; D gene: -; J gene: TRBJ2-3; clone size: once; CDR3 DNA: TGCGCCAGCAGCCGGGAGGGGGCTAGCGGCACAGATACGCAGTATTTT; CDR3 protein: CASSREGASGTDTQYF
V gene: TRBV24-1; D gene: -; J gene: TRBJ2-7; clone size: -; CDR3 DNA: TGTGCCACCAGCCAAGCGGATACCTACGAGCAGTACTTC; CDR3 protein: CATSQADTYEQYF
V gene: TRBV15; D gene: TRBD1; J gene: TRBJ1-2; clone size: -; CDR3 DNA: TGTGCCACCAGCTCCGGGACAGGGCTCGGCTACACCTTC; CDR3 protein: CATSSGTGLGYTF
V gene: TRBV3-1/TRBV3-2; D gene: -; J gene: TRBJ2-2; clone size: -; CDR3 DNA: TGTGCCAGCAGCCCGGGACATAACACCGGGGAGCTGTTTTTT; CDR3 protein: CASSPGHNTGELFF
V gene: TRBV28; D gene: -; J gene: TRBJ1-1; clone size: -; CDR3 DNA: TGTGCCAGCAGTTTATTCCGTTCTGAAGCTTTCTTT; CDR3 protein: CASSLFRSEAFF
V gene: TRBV2; D gene: TRBD2; J gene: TRBJ2-5; clone size: -; CDR3 DNA: TGTGCCAGCACCAAGGGAGGGACTAGCGGCCAAGAGACCCAGTACTTC; CDR3 protein: CASTKGGTSGQETQYF
V gene: TRBV5-1; D gene: TRBD1; J gene: TRBJ1-5; clone size: -; CDR3 DNA: TGCGCCAGCAGCCTGACAGGGACCCTCAATCAGCCCCAGCATTTT; CDR3 protein: CASSLTGTLNQPQHF
V gene: TRBV10-2; D gene: -; J gene: TRBJ2-6; clone size: once; CDR3 DNA: TGCGCCAGCAGTGAACAGTTATCTGGGGCCAACGTCCTGACTTTC; CDR3 protein: CASSEQLSGANVLTF
V gene: TRBV7-2; D gene: TRBD1; J gene: TRBJ1-2; clone size: -; CDR3 DNA: TGTGCCAGCAGCTTAAGGACAGGGGGGGACTATGGCTACACCTTC; CDR3 protein: CASSLRTGGDYGYTF
V gene: TRBV5-1; D gene: -; J gene: TRBJ2-1; clone size: -; CDR3 DNA: TGCGCCAGCAGCTTGGAGGGGGTCGGACCCTACAATGAGCAGTTCTTC; CDR3 protein: CASSLEGVGPYNEQFF
V gene: TRBV7-2; D gene: TRBD2; J gene: TRBJ2-1; clone size: -; CDR3 DNA: TGTGCCAGCAGCTTAAGGGACTATAGCTCCTACAATGAGCAGTTCTTC; CDR3 protein: CASSLRDYSSYNEQFF
V gene: TRBV5-5; D gene: -; J gene: TRBJ2-3; clone size: -; CDR3 DNA: TGTGCCAGCAGCCCTCAAGGGGGGGCAGGAGATACGCAGTATTTT; CDR3 protein: CASSPQGGAGDTQYF
V gene: TRBV7-8; D gene: TRBD1; J gene: TRBJ1-1; clone size: -; CDR3 DNA: TGTGCCAGCAGCATTATCCAGGGGGCCGCCACTGAAGCTTTCTTT; CDR3 protein: CASSIIQGAATEAFF
V gene: TRBV3-1/TRBV3-2; D gene: TRBD1; J gene: TRBJ1-1; clone size: once; CDR3 DNA: TGTGCCAGCAGCCATATAGAGGGGGCGGATGAAGCTTTCTTT; CDR3 protein: CASSHIEGADEAFF
V gene: TRBV19; D gene: TRBD1; J gene: TRBJ1-2; clone size: once; CDR3 DNA: TGTGCCAGTAGACTGGGACAGGGGGCGGAGAACTATGGCTACACCTTC; CDR3 protein: CASRLGQGAENYGYTF
V gene: TRBV11-2; D gene: TRBD1; J gene: TRBJ1-2; clone size: -; CDR3 DNA: TGTGCCAGCAGCCCTCCTGGACAGGGGCCGGGCTATGGCTACACCTTC; CDR3 protein: CASSPPGQGPGYGYTF